This T cell receptor (beta chain) was found in a study of blood T cell repertoires in COVID-19. Turning to the study itself: Sources were T cells, B-cell-depleted T cells, or PBMCs; the material itself was cDNA or gDNA.

As originally analysed: Reference gene primer amplification gave nucleated cell count estimates. The table came from immunoSEQ multiplex PCR; TCRdb's copy has only in-frame clones and leaves some out. D and trimming were read from the DNA, whereas the V and J calls and clone size are those reported in that table. The table lists around 62,000 clones, around 87% of them singletons. Sequencing was done on a sample of peripheral blood. The TCR was taken from a human donor in a cohort sampled during active COVID-19.

This chain's CDR3 is CASSPGGVTGGYGYTF. CDR3 bases: TGTGCCAGCAGTCCTGGCGGAGTAACCGGGGGCTATGGCTACACCTTC. This chain uses TRBV27 with TRBJ1-2; D may be TRBD1 (5 bases). V was shortened by 5 bases and J by 4 bases, with 20 bases between the two germline ends. CDR3 length: 16 residues. Germline lookup yields CDR1 MNHEY and CDR2 SMNVEV (reference sequence).